The 22 T cell receptor beta chains below all came from one sample that was sequenced in a study of human T cells and chemical hapten exposure. Treatment meaning: therapeutic diphenylcyclopropenone sensitization with weekly scalp DPC. The library tagged each cDNA molecule with unique molecular identifiers. Each CDR3 protein gets one entry after TCRdb re-called the reads with MiXCR. This sample carries around 5,300 distinct CDR3 sequences, less than 65% of them seen once, and the ten largest clones take roughly 4%. Source: whole blood, taken before DPC sensitization or 2, 6, or about 24 weeks after (not recorded which). The receptors were sampled from an adult with alopecia areata. Some clones in this sample may be carry-over from other donors' samples. This table probably holds off-target reads from a library built for another chain.

This clonotype was observed a handful of times. The chain carries TRBV11-2 and TRBJ2-7; TRBD2 matches at 9 bases. CDR1 and CDR2 (germline): SGHAT, FQNNGV. V lost 2 bases and J lost 2; bases outside the gene matches: 7. The CDR3 is 16 residues long. The CDR3 sequence: CASSLTGLAPTYEQYF. Here the CDR3 DNA reads TGTGCCAGCAGCTTAACCGGACTAGCGCCAACCTACGAGCAGTACTTC.

The chain recombines TRBV10-3 with TRBJ2-3; D is uncertain. The germline V gene has CDR1 ENHRY and CDR2 SYGVKD. Trimming took off 7 bases at V and 2 bases at J, with 10 bases between the two ends. The CDR3 covers 13 residues. CDR3 DNA: TGTGCCATCAAGCCCGAGATCACAGATACGCAGTATTTT. It codes for CAIKPEITDTQYF.

This clonotype has a handful of counts. V usage is TRBV11-2 and J usage is TRBJ2-7; TRBD2 agrees at 7 bases. The CDR3 consists of 14 residues. V gave up 2 bases and J gave up 2 bases; unmatched junction bases: 3. Germline CDR1 is SGHAT and CDR2 is FQNNGV. The DNA for the CDR3 is TGTGCCAGCAGCTTATGGCGGGGGACCTACGAGCAGTACTTC. Its protein product is CASSLWRGTYEQYF.

This clonotype has a handful of counts. The J gene is TRBJ2-5, the V gene TRBV27; D perhaps matches TRBD2 (6 bases). This CDR3 region has 14 residues. The ends were cut back, 6 bases at V and 5 bases at J, with 16 bases in the middle. Germline-derived CDR1 and CDR2 are MNHEY and SMNVEV (reference sequence). The CDR3 spells CASSRLGAGETQYF. In DNA form, the CDR3 reads TGTGCCAGCAGCCGACTAGGGGCGGGGGAGACCCAGTACTTC.

The V and J genes are TRBV6-2 or TRBV6-3 and TRBJ2-1; weak D call: TRBD1 (5 bases). Between the trimmed V and J ends, which lost 4 bases and 0 bases, there was a span of 13 bases. Germline V gene lookup returns CDR1 MNHEY and CDR2 SVGEGT. CDR3 length: 16 amino acids. The CDR3 DNA is TGTGCCAGCAGTTTCGACAGCTCGAGCTCCTACAATGAGCAGTTCTTC. It specifies CASSFDSSSSYNEQFF.

The gene calls are TRBV5-1 and TRBJ2-3; 11 bases match TRBD2. Germline V gives CDR1 SGHRS, CDR2 YFSETQ. V lost 3 bases and J lost 5; bases outside the gene matches: 2. There are 14 residues in the CDR3. CDR3 loop: CASSSGTSGDTQYF. Here the CDR3 DNA reads TGCGCCAGCAGCTCTGGGACTAGCGGAGATACGCAGTATTTT.

This rearrangement joins TRBV7-6 to TRBJ2-7, with D unclear. The V gene's germline CDR1 is SGHVS and CDR2 FNYEAQ. V shed 5 bases and J shed 5 bases, with 13 bases lying between them. This CDR3 is 13 amino acids long. The CDR3 loop is CASSHGRGDEQYF. CDR3 DNA: TGTGCCAGCAGCCACGGACGTGGCGACGAGCAGTACTTC.

J is TRBJ2-3 and V is TRBV18; D perhaps matches TRBD1 (6 bases). Trimming shortened V by 6 bases and J by 4 bases, and 20 bases separated the two germline ends. This CDR3 has 16 residues. Germline V CDR1 and CDR2: KGHSH, LQKENI. The CDR3 nucleotides are TGTGCCAGCTCCGGTCAACCCGGGACACTTTCAGATACGCAGTATTTT. It specifies CASSGQPGTLSDTQYF.

This chain uses TRBV4-2 with TRBJ2-3; D is unresolved. Trimming pared 3 bases from V and 6 bases from J, leaving 10 bases between. CDR3 length: 13 residues. The V gene's germline CDR1 is LGHNA and CDR2 YNFKEQ. CDR3 in DNA: TGTGCCAGCAGCCAGCGTCCCATTGATACGCAGTATTTT. It codes for CASSQRPIDTQYF.

This chain connects TRBV21-1 to TRBJ2-7; the table's D call of TRBD1 was not tested on the DNA. TRBV21-1 constitutes a pseudogene. This CDR3 comprises 17 residues. CDR3 region: CASSISGGDRDFNEQYF. The CDR3 DNA reads TGTGCCAGCAGCATCTCCGGGGGAGACAGGGATTTCAACGAGCAGTACTTC.

The gene calls are TRBV11-2 and TRBJ2-4; D is uncertain. Per germline, CDR1 SGHAT and CDR2 FQNNGV. The CDR3 is 14 amino acids. Trimming shortened V by 4 bases and J by 6 bases, and 13 bases separated the two germline ends. CDR3 protein: CASSSSGPANIQYF. The CDR3 nucleotides are TGTGCCAGCAGCTCGTCAGGCCCAGCAAACATTCAGTACTTC.

The V and J genes are TRBV14 and TRBJ2-7, with 12 bases matching TRBD2. V dropped 5 bases and J dropped 3; count of bases not matched to a gene: 5. The CDR3 extends over 15 amino acids. Germline V gives CDR1 SGHDN, CDR2 FVKESK. The DNA for the CDR3 is TGTGCCAGCAGCTACGGACTAGCGGGGTTCTACGAGCAGTACTTC. As protein: CASSYGLAGFYEQYF.

V is TRBV20-1 and J is TRBJ2-3, with 7 nucleotides matching TRBD2. In germline, CDR1 is DFQATT, CDR2 SNEGSKA (reference sequence). J gave up 4 bases and V 3 bases, and 7 bases lay outside the gene matches. This CDR3 contains 14 residues. Written as DNA, the CDR3 is TGCAGTGCTAGTCCGGGCGGGAGTCCAGATACGCAGTATTTT. Translated, it gives CSASPGGSPDTQYF.

The V and J genes are TRBV6-8 and TRBJ2-1; D is possibly TRBD2 (6 bases). Germline V gene sequence: CDR1 MNHGY, CDR2 SAAAGT. The CDR3 runs 15 residues. V lost 0 bases to trimming and J lost 10 bases, with 16 bases between them. The CDR3: CASSYSSLAAEEQFF. The CDR3 DNA sequence: TGTGCCAGCAGTTACTCGAGTTTAGCGGCCGAAGAGCAGTTCTTC.

The rearrangement uses TRBV28 and TRBJ2-2; maybe TRBD1 (5 bases). Germline CDR1 and CDR2: MDHEN and SYDVKM. The CDR3 has 14 amino acids. V shed 4 bases and J shed 4 bases, with 10 bases lying between them. Here the CDR3 DNA reads TGTGCCAGCAGTTGGGCAGGGCTCACCGGGGAGCTGTTTTTT. It codes for CASSWAGLTGELFF.

There are a few counts of this clonotype. J is TRBJ2-1 and V is TRBV29-1; the D call may be TRBD1 or TRBD2 (5 bases each). Trimming removed 6 bases from V and 7 bases from J, with 16 bases in between. CDR3 size: 13 residues. Germline V gene lookup returns CDR1 SQVTM and CDR2 ANQGSEA. CDR3 amino acids: CSVFRDRWNEQFF. The CDR3 bases are TGCAGCGTCTTCCGGGACCGTTGGAATGAGCAGTTCTTC.

This clonotype is a singleton in its sample. The chain joins TRBV12-3 or TRBV12-4 to TRBJ2-7; possibly TRBD1 or TRBD2 for D (8 bases each). V was trimmed by 4 bases and J by 5 bases, leaving 24 bases between them. The CDR3 runs to 17 residues. CDR3 region: CASSSRGPGLGFDEQYF. The CDR3 nucleotides are TGTGCCAGCAGTTCCAGGGGGCCGGGACTAGGATTCGACGAGCAGTACTTC.

This rearrangement joins TRBV25-1 to TRBJ2-7; D gene ambiguous. V was shortened by 6 bases and J by 4 bases, with 13 bases between the two germline ends. This CDR3 comprises 13 residues. The germline CDR1 and CDR2 sequences are MGHDK and SYGVNS. CDR3 protein: CASSDPPFYEQYF. CDR3 bases: TGTGCCAGCAGCGATCCACCTTTTTACGAGCAGTACTTC.

The J gene is TRBJ2-3, the V gene TRBV11-2; tentative D call: TRBD2 (6 bases). Germline CDR1 and CDR2: SGHAT and FQNNGV. The CDR3 runs 16 residues. V gave up 0 bases and J gave up 1 base, with 11 bases separating them. The CDR3 loop is CASSLEAGTRTDTQYF. CDR3 nucleotide sequence: TGTGCCAGCAGCTTAGAGGCGGGGACGCGCACAGATACGCAGTATTTT.

The chain recombines TRBV29-1 with TRBJ2-3, with unresolved D. The CDR3 spans 11 residues. The ends were cut back, 7 bases at V and 6 bases at J, with 11 bases in the middle. Germline V gene sequence: CDR1 SQVTM, CDR2 ANQGSEA. CDR3 protein: CSGKFSDTQYF. In DNA, the CDR3 is TGCAGCGGAAAGTTTTCGGATACGCAGTATTTT.

This chain links TRBV18 with TRBJ2-1; 7 bases are shared with TRBD1. Germline CDR1 and CDR2: KGHSH and LQKENI. CDR3 length: 14 amino acids. V gave up 3 bases and J gave up 6 bases; unmatched junction bases: 5. CDR3 residues: CASSPIAGGNEQFF. CDR3 bases: TGTGCCAGCTCACCCATTGCAGGGGGCAATGAGCAGTTCTTC.

This chain connects TRBV5-1 to TRBJ2-7, with TRBD1 as a possible D gene (6 bases). CDR1 SGHRS and CDR2 YFSETQ come from the germline V gene. This CDR3 is 16 amino acids long. V was clipped by 5 bases and J by 2 bases, with 20 bases between them. CDR3 nucleotides: TGCGCCAGCAGAGGCCCGACAGGACCCGGTACCTACGAGCAGTACTTC. Its translation is CASRGPTGPGTYEQYF.